The next 20 T cell receptor beta chains were all read from a single sample in a study of T cell responses to AZD1222 COVID-19 vaccine. TCRdb's table, derived via immunoSEQ multiplex PCR, lists solely in-frame clones and lacks some. The sample has around 120,000 clones, roughly 90% seen once. Specimen: peripheral blood, collected on day 0 of AZD1222 vaccination. The receptors were sampled from an adult in good health.

V and J are TRBV6-6 and TRBJ1-1; unclear D gene. The V and J ends lost 7 bases and 4 bases respectively, with 10 bases between them. Looked up from germline, CDR1 is MNHNY and CDR2 is SVGAGI (reference sequence). The CDR3 length is 12 residues. CDR3 nucleotides: TGTGCCAGCACCGTGGCAGGCACTGAAGCTTTCTTT. It encodes CASTVAGTEAFF.

The chain has TRBV12-3 or TRBV12-4 and TRBJ2-1, with 9 bases fitting TRBD1. The V gene end was trimmed by 5 bases and the J gene end by 4 bases; junction bases not matched to a gene: 0. The CDR3 covers 13 residues. CDR3 nucleotides: TGTGCCAGCAGTGACAGGGGGTACAATGAGCAGTTCTTC. Translating it yields CASSDRGYNEQFF.

This clone was seen only a few times. The chain links TRBV7-2 to TRBJ1-5, with TRBD1 as a possible D gene (6 bases). This CDR3 is 15 amino acids long. The V and J ends lost 5 bases and 3 bases respectively, with 14 bases between them. Looked up from germline, CDR1 is SGHTA and CDR2 is FQGNSA. CDR3 nucleotide sequence: TGTGCCAGCAGCCGGACAGTCGGGCTCAATCAGCCCCAGCATTTT. Translation gives CASSRTVGLNQPQHF. The variable domain in full, with the rest retrieved from reference TRBV7-2 and TRBJ1-5, is GAGVSQSPSNKVTEKGKDVELRCDPISGHTALYWYRQSLGQGLEFLIYFQGNSAPDKSGLPSDRFSAERTGGSVSTLTIQRTQQEDSAVYLCASSRTVGLNQPQHFGDGTRLSIL.

The genes are TRBV5-1 and TRBJ2-1, with 14 bases identical to TRBD2. The CDR3 covers 17 residues. J lost 8 bases, V lost 4 bases, and 11 bases had no gene match. Germline V gene lookup returns CDR1 SGHRS and CDR2 YFSETQ. CDR3: CASSPPGLAGGSDEQFF. The CDR3 nucleotides read TGCGCCAGCAGCCCCCCAGGACTAGCGGGGGGATCCGATGAGCAGTTCTTC.

The CDR3 here is CASSKGTVSGNTIYF. The DNA of the CDR3 is TGTGCCAGCAGCAAAGGGACAGTCTCTGGAAACACCATATATTTT. This chain links TRBV3-1 (or the pseudogene TRBV3-2) with TRBJ1-3; 7 bases align to TRBD1. CDR1 is LGHDT, CDR2 YNNKEL, per germline (reference sequence). The CDR3 contains 15 residues. The V segment lost 5 bases and the J segment 0 bases; nucleotides outside the gene matches: 4.

This clone was picked up one time. J is TRBJ2-5 and V is TRBV5-1, with TRBD2 matching over 11 bases. This CDR3 region has 16 residues. CDR1 and CDR2 (germline): SGHRS, YFSETQ. Germline trimming cut 4 bases from V and 1 base from J; bases unmatched to any gene: 6. DNA of the CDR3: TGCGCCAGCAGCCTCGGGACTAGCGGCAGCCAAGAGACCCAGTACTTC. Its translation is CASSLGTSGSQETQYF.

This rearrangement joins TRBV2 to TRBJ1-6; D gene ambiguous. Germline assignment: CDR1 SNHLY and CDR2 FYNNEI. The CDR3 consists of 17 residues. The ends were cut back, 8 bases at V and 0 bases at J, with 17 bases in the middle. For the CDR3, the DNA is TGTGCCAGCGTGGAGGATGGAAGAAGCTCCTATAATTCACCCCTCCACTTT. It specifies CASVEDGRSSYNSPLHF.

V usage is TRBV19 and J usage is TRBJ1-5; possible D gene TRBD1, 5 bases. Per germline, CDR1 LNHDA and CDR2 SQIVND (reference sequence). Trimming removed 10 bases at V and 1 base at J, with 17 bases between. The CDR3 covers 15 residues. The CDR3 sequence is CATAEGRGSNQPQHF. Written as DNA, the CDR3 is TGTGCCACCGCGGAGGGGCGAGGCAGCAATCAGCCCCAGCATTTT.

The chain couples TRBV3-1 (or the pseudogene TRBV3-2) to TRBJ1-3, with TRBD1 identical over 7 bases. Germline trimming cut 1 base from V and 1 base from J; bases unmatched to any gene: 4. The CDR3 covers 16 residues. The germline V gene has CDR1 LGHDT and CDR2 YNNKEL (reference sequence). The CDR3, as DNA: TGTGCCAGCAGCCAAGCCTCAGGGGGGTCTGGAAACACCATATATTTT. Its translation: CASSQASGGSGNTIYF.

J is TRBJ2-3 and V is TRBV18; 7 bases are a match to TRBD2. With 3 bases clipped from V and 2 bases from J, the junction kept 8 bases outside the gene matches. Germline V CDR1 and CDR2: KGHSH, LQKENI. The CDR3 length is 16 residues. CDR3 DNA sequence: TGTGCCAGCTCACCCTCTAGCGGAGCGTACACAGATACGCAGTATTTT. It codes for CASSPSSGAYTDTQYF.

The V call is TRBV4-1, the J call TRBJ1-1, with D perhaps matching TRBD1 (5 bases). V gave up 4 bases and J gave up 1 base, with 16 bases separating them. The CDR3 extends over 16 amino acids. Per the germline V gene, CDR1 is MGHRA and CDR2 is YSYEKL. The CDR3 region is CASSPLQGLTNTEAFF. CDR3 coding DNA: TGCGCCAGCAGCCCCTTGCAGGGACTGACGAACACTGAAGCTTTCTTT.

The chain carries TRBV27 and TRBJ1-2; possibly TRBD1 for D (5 bases). V lost 2 bases to trimming and J lost 4 bases, with 5 bases between them. From germline, CDR1 is MNHEY and CDR2 SMNVEV (reference sequence). The CDR3 loop spans 12 amino acids. CDR3 residues: CASSLRGYGYTF. Written as DNA, the CDR3 is TGTGCCAGCAGTTTAAGGGGCTATGGCTACACCTTC.

V usage is TRBV28 and J usage is TRBJ1-5, with a tentative D call TRBD1 (5 bases). The V end was cut by 5 bases, the J end by 6 bases, with 8 bases between. The CDR3 length is 12 residues. Germline lookup yields CDR1 MDHEN and CDR2 SYDVKM. Here the CDR3 reads CASSGGVQPQHF. CDR3 DNA sequence: TGTGCCAGCAGTGGGGGGGTTCAGCCCCAGCATTTT.

V usage is TRBV3-1 (or the pseudogene TRBV3-2) and J usage is TRBJ1-3; TRBD1 is a possible D gene (5 bases). CDR3 size: 13 residues. Per germline, CDR1 LGHDT and CDR2 YNNKEL (reference sequence). Trimming left V 5 bases short and J 5 bases short, with 10 bases between. The chain's CDR3 is CASSARVRNTIYF. CDR3 bases: TGTGCCAGCAGCGCCAGGGTCAGAAACACCATATATTTT.

V gene TRBV6-5 combines with J gene TRBJ1-1, with no clear D. This CDR3 spans 16 amino acids. Trimming pared 2 bases from V and 3 bases from J, leaving 16 bases between. Germline V gene lookup returns CDR1 MNHEY and CDR2 SVGAGI. The chain's CDR3 is CASSYRASYSYTEAFF. CDR3 DNA: TGTGCCAGCAGTTACAGGGCTTCCTATAGTTACACTGAAGCTTTCTTT.

V is TRBV27 and J is TRBJ1-1; 10 bases agree with TRBD1. This CDR3 has 15 residues. CDR1 is MNHEY and CDR2 is SMNVEV in the germline V gene (reference sequence). The junction had 4 bases not matched to a gene; V was cut back by 5 bases and J by 1 base. CDR3 residues: CASSPRTGGNTEAFF. CDR3 DNA sequence: TGTGCCAGCAGTCCACGGACAGGGGGGAACACTGAAGCTTTCTTT.

The V gene is TRBV19, the J gene TRBJ2-3, with D perhaps matching TRBD1 (6 bases). V shed 2 bases and J shed 1 base, with 13 bases lying between them. The CDR3 is made up of 16 amino acids. Germline V gene sequence: CDR1 LNHDA, CDR2 SQIVND (reference sequence). CDR3: CASSIPPGDGTDTQYF. In DNA, the CDR3 is TGTGCCAGTAGTATACCCCCAGGGGATGGCACAGATACGCAGTATTTT.

This clone was counted once. J is TRBJ2-3 and V is TRBV5-1; 12 nucleotides match TRBD2. Germline CDR1 and CDR2: SGHRS and YFSETQ. The CDR3 consists of 16 residues. Trimming at V came to 4 bases and at J to 0 bases, leaving 3 bases not matched to a gene. CDR3 sequence: CASSTGLAGSTDTQYF. DNA for the CDR3: TGCGCCAGCAGCACCGGACTAGCGGGGAGCACAGATACGCAGTATTTT.

The chain uses TRBV2 and TRBJ2-1; 13 bases are a match to TRBD2. CDR3 length equals 19 residues. The germline V gene encodes CDR1 SNHLY and CDR2 FYNNEI. Trimming at V came to 6 bases and at J to 7 bases, leaving 18 bases not matched to a gene. This CDR3 is CASRQRGLAGTAIVNEQFF. CDR3 bases: TGTGCCAGCAGGCAGAGGGGACTAGCGGGAACTGCTATTGTGAATGAGCAGTTCTTC.

J is TRBJ2-2 and V is TRBV2; D tentatively fits TRBD1 or TRBD2 (6 bases each). V lost 1 base, J lost 7 bases, and 10 bases lay in between. The CDR3 is made up of 14 amino acids. Germline CDR1 and CDR2: SNHLY and FYNNEI. This CDR3 is CASSEGGAIGELFF. The CDR3 DNA reads as TGTGCCAGCAGTGAAGGGGGGGCTATCGGGGAGCTGTTTTTT. Filled out from reference TRBV2 and TRBJ2-2, the complete variable domain reads EPEVTQTPSHQVTQMGQEVILRCVPISNHLYFYWYRQILGQKVEFLVSFYNNEISEKSEIFDDQFSVERPDGSNFTLKIRSTKLEDSAMYFCASSEGGAIGELFFGEGSRLTVL.